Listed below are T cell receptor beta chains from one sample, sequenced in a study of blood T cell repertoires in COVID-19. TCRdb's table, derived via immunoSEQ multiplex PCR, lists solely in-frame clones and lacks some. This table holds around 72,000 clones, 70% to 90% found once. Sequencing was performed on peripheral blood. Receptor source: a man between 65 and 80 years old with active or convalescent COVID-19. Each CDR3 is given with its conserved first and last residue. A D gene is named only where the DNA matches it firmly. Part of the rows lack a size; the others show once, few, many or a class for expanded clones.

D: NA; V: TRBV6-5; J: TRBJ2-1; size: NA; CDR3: CASGTPPEDNEQFF; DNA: TGTGCCAGCGGAACTCCCCCAGAGGACAATGAGCAGTTCTTC
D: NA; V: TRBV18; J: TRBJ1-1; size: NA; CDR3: CASSPPGVQGSEAFF; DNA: TGTGCCAGCTCACCACCGGGGGTACAGGGCTCTGAAGCTTTCTTT
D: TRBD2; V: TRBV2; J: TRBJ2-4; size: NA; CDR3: CASRRGTSGIAKNIQYF; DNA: TGTGCCAGCAGGAGGGGGACTAGCGGAATAGCCAAAAACATTCAGTACTTC
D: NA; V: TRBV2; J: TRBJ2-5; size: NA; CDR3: CASRTGRVETQYF; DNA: TGTGCCAGCAGGACGGGCAGGGTCGAGACCCAGTACTTC
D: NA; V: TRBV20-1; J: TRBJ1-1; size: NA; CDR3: CSARVIGAFF; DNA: TGCAGTGCTAGGGTGATCGGGGCTTTCTTT
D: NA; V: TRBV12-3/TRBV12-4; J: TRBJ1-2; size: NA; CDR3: CATGGASPRGYTF; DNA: TGTGCCACGGGGGGGGCTTCACCGCGGGGCTACACCTTC
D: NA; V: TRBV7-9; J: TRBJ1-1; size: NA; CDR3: CASSLGRELVTEAFF; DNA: TGTGCCAGCAGCTTAGGTCGGGAGCTGGTCACTGAAGCTTTCTTT
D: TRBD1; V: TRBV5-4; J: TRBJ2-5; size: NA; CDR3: CASSRDRGETQYF; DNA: TGTGCCAGCAGCCGGGACAGGGGAGAGACCCAGTACTTC
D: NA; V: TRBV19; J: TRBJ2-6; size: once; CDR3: CASTRSSGANVLTF; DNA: TGTGCCAGTACTAGGAGCTCTGGGGCCAACGTCCTGACTTTC
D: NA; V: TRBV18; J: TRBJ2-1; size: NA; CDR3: CASSPQGLGTGNEQFF; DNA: TGTGCCAGCTCACCACAGGGGCTTGGAACGGGCAATGAGCAGTTCTTC
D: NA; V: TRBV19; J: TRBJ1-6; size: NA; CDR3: CASSLSSYNSPLHF; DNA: TGTGCCAGTAGCCTGAGCTCCTATAATTCACCCCTCCACTTT
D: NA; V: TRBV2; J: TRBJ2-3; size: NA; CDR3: CASRTTGVDTQYF; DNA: TGTGCCAGCAGGACGACAGGAGTCGACACGCAGTATTTT
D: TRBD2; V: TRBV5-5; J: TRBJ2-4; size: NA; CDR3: CASSSRISGIAKNIQYF; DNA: TGTGCCAGCAGCTCCCGTATTAGCGGGATAGCCAAAAACATTCAGTACTTC
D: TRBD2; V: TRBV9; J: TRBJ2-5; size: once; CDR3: CASSAAAGGTEETQYF; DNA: TGTGCCAGCAGCGCTGCGGCGGGAGGGACGGAAGAGACCCAGTACTTC
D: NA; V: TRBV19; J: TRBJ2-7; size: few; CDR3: CASSTGQYEQYF; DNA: TGTGCCAGTAGCACAGGGCAGTACGAGCAGTACTTC
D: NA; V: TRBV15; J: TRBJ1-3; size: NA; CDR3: CATRRDSGNTIYF; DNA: TGTGCCACCCGGAGGGATTCTGGAAACACCATATATTTT
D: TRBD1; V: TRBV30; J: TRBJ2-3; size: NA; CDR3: CAWSPTGQEGTQYF; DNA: TGTGCCTGGAGCCCGACAGGGCAAGAGGGTACGCAGTATTTT
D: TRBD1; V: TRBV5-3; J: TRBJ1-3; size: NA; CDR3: CARSARGNSGNTIYF; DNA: TGTGCCAGAAGCGCCAGGGGGAACTCTGGAAACACCATATATTTT
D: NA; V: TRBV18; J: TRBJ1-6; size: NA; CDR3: CASSSQGTDNSPLHF; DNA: TGTGCCAGCTCGAGCCAGGGGACGGATAATTCACCCCTCCACTTT
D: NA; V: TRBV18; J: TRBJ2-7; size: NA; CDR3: CASSPMQGSSYEQYF; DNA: TGTGCCAGCTCACCAATGCAGGGTAGCTCCTACGAGCAGTACTTC
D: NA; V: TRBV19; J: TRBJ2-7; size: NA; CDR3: CASSTIGGYEQYF; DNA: TGTGCCAGTAGTACTATAGGGGGCTACGAGCAGTACTTC
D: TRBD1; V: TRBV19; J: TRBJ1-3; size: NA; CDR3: CASSKTGQAYSGNTIYF; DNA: TGTGCCAGTAGTAAGACGGGACAGGCGTACTCTGGAAACACCATATATTTT
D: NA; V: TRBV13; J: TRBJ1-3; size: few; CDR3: CASSLVPDSGNTIYF; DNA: TGTGCCAGCAGCTTAGTGCCAGACTCTGGAAACACCATATATTTT
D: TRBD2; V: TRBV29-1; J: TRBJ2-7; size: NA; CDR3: CSGSGGRNYEQYF; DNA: TGCAGCGGGAGTGGCGGGAGGAACTACGAGCAGTACTTC
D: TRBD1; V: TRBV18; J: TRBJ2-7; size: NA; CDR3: CASSPAGTESYEQYF; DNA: TGTGCCAGCTCACCGGCCGGGACAGAGTCCTACGAGCAGTACTTC
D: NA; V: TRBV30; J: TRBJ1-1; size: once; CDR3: CAWSLTGNTEAFF; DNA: TGTGCCTGGTCTTTAACTGGGAACACTGAAGCTTTCTTT
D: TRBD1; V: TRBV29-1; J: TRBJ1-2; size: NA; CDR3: CSVSGTGEAGYTF; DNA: TGCAGCGTTTCAGGGACAGGGGAAGCTGGCTACACCTTC
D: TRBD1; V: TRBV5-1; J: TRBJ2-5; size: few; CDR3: CASSSNTGVQETQYF; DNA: TGCGCCAGCAGCTCAAATACAGGGGTCCAAGAGACCCAGTACTTC
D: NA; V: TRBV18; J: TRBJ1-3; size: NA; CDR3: CASSPLQGPGNTIYF; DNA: TGTGCCAGCTCACCACTACAGGGCCCTGGAAACACCATATATTTT
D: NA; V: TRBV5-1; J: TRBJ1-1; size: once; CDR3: CASSLDPSGFEAFF; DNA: TGCGCCAGCAGCTTGGATCCGTCCGGGTTTGAAGCTTTCTTT
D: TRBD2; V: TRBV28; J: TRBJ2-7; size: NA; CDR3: CASRPMGLAGSYEQYF; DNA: TGTGCCAGCAGACCTATGGGACTAGCGGGATCTTACGAGCAGTACTTC